A single sample gave rise to the 21 T cell receptor beta chains below, sequenced in a study of blood T cells in healthy people across ages (dated by TCRdb to about 2015). Preparation of the library involved 5' RACE. Sequencing was carried out with an Illumina HiSeq 2500. A second roughly 6 to 11 cycle PCR used a sample-barcoded 5' primer and a J-beta primer mix. The raw public reads went through TCRdb reprocessing: fastp at Q25, MiXCR clone calling, in-frame beta chains kept. Each CDR3 protein gets just one entry, which takes the most common genes and DNA from the rows behind it. This sample is represented by 890,000 or so distinct CDR3 sequences; 62% of them were singletons. Approximately 30% of the sample goes to the ten largest clones. The material sequenced was blood. The receptors originated from a man between 25 and 39 years old in good health.

This clonotype was counted a few times. The chain carries TRBV12-3 or TRBV12-4 and TRBJ1-2; possible D gene TRBD1, 6 bases. The V gene lost 2 bases and the J gene lost 6 bases, with 10 bases spanning the gap. The CDR3 runs to 13 residues. The CDR3 region has the DNA TGTGCCAGCAGTTTATGGGAGGGGGATGGCTACACCTTC. Translation gives CASSLWEGDGYTF.

The chain employs TRBV9 and TRBJ2-5; the D call may be TRBD1 or TRBD2 (5 bases each). This CDR3 spans 15 amino acids. Trimming stripped 2 bases from V and 5 bases from J, with 16 bases between. Germline CDR1 is SGDLS and CDR2 is YYNGEE. The chain's CDR3 is CASSVDGAARETQYF. The CDR3 nucleotides are TGTGCCAGCAGCGTGGACGGGGCCGCTCGGGAGACCCAGTACTTC.

V and J are TRBV3-1 and TRBJ2-1; tentative D call: TRBD2 (6 bases). The CDR3 extends over 16 amino acids. Germline V gives CDR1 LGHDT, CDR2 YNNKEL (reference sequence). Trimming removed 2 bases at V and 7 bases at J, with 18 bases between. This CDR3 is CASSQSLRRGGNEQFF. In DNA form, the CDR3 reads TGTGCCAGCAGCCAATCCCTTCGTCGTGGGGGGAATGAGCAGTTCTTC.

This clonotype was observed once. CDR3 sequence (DNA): TGTGCCAGCAGCGTAAACCCCTACGAGCAGTACTTC. Amino acid sequence: CASSVNPYEQYF. V is TRBV13 and J is TRBJ2-7; D ambiguous. V was cut by 5 bases and J by 2 bases, with 7 bases left in between. The CDR3 loop spans 12 amino acids. Germline V gene lookup returns CDR1 PRHDT and CDR2 FYEKMQ (reference sequence).

CDR3 sequence: CSASIGTVRGYEQYF. As DNA, the CDR3 is TGCAGTGCTAGTATAGGAACAGTTCGGGGCTACGAGCAGTACTTC. The J gene is TRBJ2-7, the V gene TRBV20-1, with a tentative D call TRBD2 (5 bases). V was shortened by 3 bases and J by 3 bases, with 18 bases between the two germline ends. Germline V CDR1 and CDR2: DFQATT, SNEGSKA (reference sequence). This CDR3 region has 15 residues.

This clonotype was counted a few times. V usage is TRBV10-3 and J usage is TRBJ2-7; D gene unclear. V shed 6 bases and J shed 6 bases, with 12 bases lying between them. This CDR3 region has 12 residues. Germline assignment: CDR1 ENHRY and CDR2 SYGVKD. CDR3 amino acids: CAISLMSGEQYF. CDR3 DNA sequence: TGTGCCATCAGCCTGATGTCGGGCGAGCAGTACTTC.

The chain couples TRBV27 to TRBJ2-5; D possibly corresponds to TRBD2 (6 bases). CDR3 size: 14 residues. Germline CDR1 reads MNHEY; CDR2 reads SMNVEV (reference sequence). V lost 1 base and J lost 9, with 15 bases in between. CDR3 nucleotide sequence: TGTGCCAGCAGTTTATGGGCAGGGACTCCCCCCCAGTACTTC. The encoded protein is CASSLWAGTPPQYF.

The rearrangement uses TRBV11-2 and TRBJ2-4; D perhaps matches TRBD1 (5 bases). The closer fit of TRBJ2-5 to the DNA end suggests the J call may be wrong. The CDR3 runs 15 residues. Germline CDR1 and CDR2: SGHAT and FQNNGV. The CDR3 DNA is TGTGCCAGCAGCTTAGAAGGGGCAGCGAGAGAGACCCAGTACTTC. This sequence encodes CASSLEGAARETQYF.

The chain is built from TRBV7-6 and TRBJ2-3, with 10 bases lining up with TRBD1. V shed 0 bases and J 4 bases; nucleotides not matched to a gene: 1. This CDR3 spans 15 amino acids. The germline CDR1 and CDR2 sequences are SGHVS and FNYEAQ. The CDR3, as DNA: TGTGCCAGCAGCTTAGCAGGGACAGGGGCAGATACGCAGTATTTT. It codes for CASSLAGTGADTQYF.

V and J are TRBV20-1 and TRBJ2-7; the D is unclear. Germline V lookup: CDR1 DFQATT, CDR2 SNEGSKA (reference sequence). Trimming removed 4 bases from V and 3 bases from J, with 13 bases in between. This CDR3 has 13 amino acids. The CDR3 nucleotides read TGCAGTGCTATTCTGGCTACGGGCTACGAGCAGTACTTC. This codes for CSAILATGYEQYF.

This rearrangement joins TRBV4-3 to TRBJ1-6; D uncertain. CDR3 size: 16 residues. Trimming cost V 4 bases and J 7 bases, with 17 bases left between them. Germline CDR1 is LGHNA and CDR2 is YSLEER. The CDR3 coding sequence is TGCGCCAGCAGCCTATCCCTCCGGCAGCGGAATTCACCCCTCCACTTT. It encodes CASSLSLRQRNSPLHF.

The V call is TRBV4-3, the J call TRBJ2-1; 7 positions match TRBD1. This CDR3 spans 17 amino acids. Germline V lookup: CDR1 LGHNA, CDR2 YSLEER. Trimming took 4 bases from V and 0 from J; bases not matched to a gene: 9. This CDR3 is CASSPDRASPSYNEQFF. In nucleotides, the CDR3 is TGCGCCAGCAGCCCAGACAGGGCCTCACCCTCCTACAATGAGCAGTTCTTC.

Here the CDR3 reads CASSSQGVNYEQYF. Here the CDR3 DNA reads TGTGCCAGCAGCTCCCAGGGGGTAAACTACGAGCAGTACTTC. The chain links TRBV11-1 to TRBJ2-5; TRBD1 agrees at 7 bases. The J call is uncertain, as TRBJ2-7 better fits the DNA end. Germline V gives CDR1 SGHAT, CDR2 FQDESV (reference sequence). This CDR3 region has 14 residues.

This clonotype was detected a few times. The rearrangement uses TRBV6-5 and TRBJ1-2, with D perhaps TRBD1 (6 bases). The CDR3 length is 11 residues. Germline CDR1 is MNHEY and CDR2 is SVGAGI. Between the trimmed V and J ends, which lost 6 bases and 6 bases, there was a span of 8 bases. The chain's CDR3 is CASRSGDGYTF. The DNA for the CDR3 is TGTGCCAGCAGATCAGGGGATGGCTACACCTTC.

This clonotype occurred a few times. The gene calls are TRBV6-5 and TRBJ2-1, with 13 nucleotides matching TRBD2. Germline V gene sequence: CDR1 MNHEY, CDR2 SVGAGI. The CDR3 extends over 16 amino acids. J was trimmed by 4 bases and V by 5 bases; bases with no gene match: 5. CDR3 protein: CASSQPGLAGYNEQFF. The CDR3 nucleotides read TGTGCCAGCAGTCAACCGGGACTAGCGGGGTACAATGAGCAGTTCTTC.

This sequence joins TRBV9 and TRBJ2-3; the match to TRBD1 covers 9 bases. Germline V lookup: CDR1 SGDLS, CDR2 YYNGEE. This CDR3 is built from 16 residues. Trimming removed 0 bases from V and 1 base from J; junction bases left unmatched: 3. The CDR3 spells CASSVDRTGGTDTQYF. The CDR3 DNA follows: TGTGCCAGCAGCGTAGATAGGACAGGGGGCACAGATACGCAGTATTTT.

The table lists this clonotype with a count of one. The V call is TRBV6-1, the J call TRBJ2-6; TRBD2 agrees at 14 bases. V shed 4 bases, J shed 4 bases, and the junction held 6 bases outside the gene matches. CDR3 length: 18 residues. CDR1 and CDR2 (germline): MNHNS, SASEGT. CDR3 amino acids: CASSGLAGGSSGANVLTF. CDR3 coding DNA: TGTGCCAGCAGTGGACTAGCGGGGGGGTCGAGCGGGGCCAACGTCCTGACTTTC.

CDR3 sequence reads: CASSVLAGAAKNIQYF. CDR3 DNA sequence: TGTGCCAGCAGCGTTCTTGCAGGGGCAGCCAAAAACATTCAGTACTTC. The chain recombines TRBV9 with TRBJ2-4; tentatively, D is TRBD1 (6 bases). V dropped 2 bases and J dropped 0 bases, with 12 bases sitting between them. The germline CDR1 and CDR2 sequences are SGDLS and YYNGEE. The CDR3 contains 16 residues.

V and J are TRBV28 and TRBJ1-1; D is possibly TRBD1 (5 bases). The CDR3 sequence is 12 residues long. Germline V lookup: CDR1 MDHEN, CDR2 SYDVKM. Between the trimmed V and J ends, which lost 6 bases and 11 bases, there was a span of 16 bases. The CDR3 loop is CASSPLVGGAFF. The CDR3 nucleotides are TGTGCCAGCAGCCCCCTAGTCGGGGGGGCTTTCTTT.

There are many counts of this clonotype. This chain links TRBV12-3 or TRBV12-4 with TRBJ1-2; D may be TRBD1 (5 bases). Trimming removed 3 bases from V and 2 bases from J, with 10 bases in between. The CDR3 contains 14 residues. In DNA, the CDR3 is TGTGCCAGCAGTTTCCGGGCAGGGAACTATGGCTACACCTTC. This translates into CASSFRAGNYGYTF.

The chain combines TRBV3-1 with TRBJ2-1; the D is unclear. Germline V gene sequence: CDR1 LGHDT, CDR2 YNNKEL (reference sequence). V was pared by 1 base and J by 8 bases, with 12 bases between. The length of the CDR3 is 14 residues. The DNA of the CDR3 is TGTGCCAGCAGCCAAGGTTGGGTGTGGGATGAGCAGTTCTTC. Amino acid sequence: CASSQGWVWDEQFF.